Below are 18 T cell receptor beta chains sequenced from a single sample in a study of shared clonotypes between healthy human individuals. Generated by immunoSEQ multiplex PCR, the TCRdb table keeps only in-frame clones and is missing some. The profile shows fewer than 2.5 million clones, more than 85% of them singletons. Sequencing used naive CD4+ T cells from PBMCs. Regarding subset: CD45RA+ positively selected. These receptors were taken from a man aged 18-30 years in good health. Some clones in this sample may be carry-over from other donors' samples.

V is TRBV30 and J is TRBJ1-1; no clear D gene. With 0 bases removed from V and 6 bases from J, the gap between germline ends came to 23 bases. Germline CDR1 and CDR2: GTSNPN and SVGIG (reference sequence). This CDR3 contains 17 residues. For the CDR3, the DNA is TGTGCCTGGAGTGTATCTCTGGGAATAGGGTTGGACGCTGAAGCTTTCTTT. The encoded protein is CAWSVSLGIGLDAEAFF.

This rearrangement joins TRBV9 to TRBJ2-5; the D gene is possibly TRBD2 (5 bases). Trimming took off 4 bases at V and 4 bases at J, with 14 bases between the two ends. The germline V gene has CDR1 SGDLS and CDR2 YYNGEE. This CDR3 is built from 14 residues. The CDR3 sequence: CASSPAGVGETQYF. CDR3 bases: TGTGCCAGCAGCCCGGCCGGGGTCGGAGAGACCCAGTACTTC.

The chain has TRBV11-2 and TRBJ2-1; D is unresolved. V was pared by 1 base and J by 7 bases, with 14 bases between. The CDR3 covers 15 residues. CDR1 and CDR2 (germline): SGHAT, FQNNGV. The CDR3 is CASSLVATETNEQFF. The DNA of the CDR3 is TGTGCCAGCAGCTTAGTTGCTACAGAGACAAATGAGCAGTTCTTC.

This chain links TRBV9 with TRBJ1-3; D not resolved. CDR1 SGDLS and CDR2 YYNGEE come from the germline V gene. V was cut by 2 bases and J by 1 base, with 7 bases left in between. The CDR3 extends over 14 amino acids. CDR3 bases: TGTGCCAGCAGCGTGATGGAGTCTGGAAACACCATATATTTT. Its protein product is CASSVMESGNTIYF.

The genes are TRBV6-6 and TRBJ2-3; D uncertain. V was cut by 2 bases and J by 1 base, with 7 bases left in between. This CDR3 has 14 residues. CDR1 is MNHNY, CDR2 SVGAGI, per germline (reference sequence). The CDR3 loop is CASSYRQRTDTQYF. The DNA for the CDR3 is TGTGCCAGCAGTTACAGGCAGCGCACAGATACGCAGTATTTT.

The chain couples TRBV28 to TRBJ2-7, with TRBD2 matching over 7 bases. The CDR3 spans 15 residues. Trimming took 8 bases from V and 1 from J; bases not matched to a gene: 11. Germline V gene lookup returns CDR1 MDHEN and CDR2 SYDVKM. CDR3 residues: CASLTPQGGSYEQYF. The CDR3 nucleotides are TGTGCCAGCCTAACCCCTCAGGGAGGGTCCTACGAGCAGTACTTC.

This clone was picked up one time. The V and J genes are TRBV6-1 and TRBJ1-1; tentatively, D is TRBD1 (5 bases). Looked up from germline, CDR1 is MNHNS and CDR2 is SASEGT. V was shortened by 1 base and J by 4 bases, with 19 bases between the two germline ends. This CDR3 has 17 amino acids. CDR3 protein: CASSEEGGASRSTEAFF. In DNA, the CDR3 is TGTGCCAGCAGTGAAGAGGGAGGGGCCTCACGCAGCACTGAAGCTTTCTTT.

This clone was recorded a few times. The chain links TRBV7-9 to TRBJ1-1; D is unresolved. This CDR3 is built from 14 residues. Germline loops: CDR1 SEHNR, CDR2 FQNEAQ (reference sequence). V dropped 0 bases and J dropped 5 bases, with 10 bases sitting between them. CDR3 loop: CASSLASGKTEAFF. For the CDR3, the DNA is TGTGCCAGCAGCTTAGCGTCTGGGAAAACTGAAGCTTTCTTT.

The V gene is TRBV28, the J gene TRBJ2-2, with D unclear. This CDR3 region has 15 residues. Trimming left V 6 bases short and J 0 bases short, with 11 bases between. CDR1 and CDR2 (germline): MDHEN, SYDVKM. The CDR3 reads CASSTPGSNTGELFF. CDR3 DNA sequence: TGTGCCAGCAGCACCCCTGGCTCGAACACCGGGGAGCTGTTTTTT.

CDR3 loop: CASSRAAGGVDEQFF. Written as DNA, the CDR3 is TGTGCCAGCAGCCGGGCGGCGGGAGGAGTCGATGAGCAGTTCTTC. The chain uses TRBV7-6 and TRBJ2-1; 8 positions agree with TRBD2. The CDR3 consists of 15 residues. V was clipped by 5 bases and J by 8 bases; unmatched bases: 11. From germline, CDR1 is SGHVS and CDR2 FNYEAQ.

This CDR3 reads CASSSTSGGSSYNEQFF. The CDR3 nucleotides read TGTGCCAGCAGCTCAACTAGCGGGGGGAGCTCCTACAATGAGCAGTTCTTC. This chain connects TRBV7-3 to TRBJ2-1; 12 nucleotides line up with TRBD2. The CDR3 consists of 17 residues. Trimming at V came to 4 bases and at J to 0 bases, leaving 4 bases not matched to a gene. Per the germline V gene, CDR1 is SGHTA and CDR2 is FQGTGA.

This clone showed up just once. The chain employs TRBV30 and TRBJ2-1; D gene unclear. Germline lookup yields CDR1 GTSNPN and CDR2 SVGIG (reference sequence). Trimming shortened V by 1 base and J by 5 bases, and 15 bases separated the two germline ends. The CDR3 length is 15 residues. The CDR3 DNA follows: TGTGCCTGGAGTGGGCGACTTCATAGGGACAATGAGCAGTTCTTC. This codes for CAWSGRLHRDNEQFF.

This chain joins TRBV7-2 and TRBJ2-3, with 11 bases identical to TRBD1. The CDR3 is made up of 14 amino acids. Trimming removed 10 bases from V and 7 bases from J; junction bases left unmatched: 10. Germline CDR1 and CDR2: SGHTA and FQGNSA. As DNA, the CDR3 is TGTGCCACTTCGGACAGGGGGCGATCGAATACGCAGTATTTT. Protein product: CATSDRGRSNTQYF.

CDR3 sequence (DNA): TGTGCCAGTAGTATAGGGAGGCAAAAGAATGAGCAGTTCTTC. Translation: CASSIGRQKNEQFF. The chain has TRBV19 and TRBJ2-1; TRBD2 is a possible D gene (5 bases). V lost 1 base to trimming and J lost 7 bases, with 11 bases between them. The CDR3 contains 14 residues. Germline CDR1 is LNHDA and CDR2 is SQIVND (reference sequence).

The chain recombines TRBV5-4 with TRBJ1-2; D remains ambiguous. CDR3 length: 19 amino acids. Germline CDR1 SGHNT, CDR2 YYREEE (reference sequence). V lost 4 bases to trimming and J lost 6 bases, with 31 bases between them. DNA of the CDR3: TGTGCCAGCAGCGGTGGAAGTTGGGCAGGCCGAGGGTTTTCACATGGCTACACCTTC. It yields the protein CASSGGSWAGRGFSHGYTF.

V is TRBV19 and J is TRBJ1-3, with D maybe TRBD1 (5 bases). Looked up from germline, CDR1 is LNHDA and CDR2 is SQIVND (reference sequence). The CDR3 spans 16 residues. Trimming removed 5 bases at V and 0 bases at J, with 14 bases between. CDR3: CASSLFPGGSGNTIYF. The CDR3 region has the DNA TGTGCCAGTAGTCTTTTTCCCGGGGGCTCTGGAAACACCATATATTTT.

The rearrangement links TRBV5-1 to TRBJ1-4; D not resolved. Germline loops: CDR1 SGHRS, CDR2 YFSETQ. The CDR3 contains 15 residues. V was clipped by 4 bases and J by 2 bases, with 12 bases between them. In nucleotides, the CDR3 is TGCGCCAGCAGCCAACGGCCAGCCACTAATGAAAAACTGTTTTTT. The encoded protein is CASSQRPATNEKLFF.

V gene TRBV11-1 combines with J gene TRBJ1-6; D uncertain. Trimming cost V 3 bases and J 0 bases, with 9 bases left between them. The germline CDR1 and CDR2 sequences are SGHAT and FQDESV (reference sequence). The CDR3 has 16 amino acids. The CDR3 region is CASSFDLSSYNSPLHF. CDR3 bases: TGTGCCAGCAGCTTCGATCTCAGCTCCTATAATTCACCCCTCCACTTT.